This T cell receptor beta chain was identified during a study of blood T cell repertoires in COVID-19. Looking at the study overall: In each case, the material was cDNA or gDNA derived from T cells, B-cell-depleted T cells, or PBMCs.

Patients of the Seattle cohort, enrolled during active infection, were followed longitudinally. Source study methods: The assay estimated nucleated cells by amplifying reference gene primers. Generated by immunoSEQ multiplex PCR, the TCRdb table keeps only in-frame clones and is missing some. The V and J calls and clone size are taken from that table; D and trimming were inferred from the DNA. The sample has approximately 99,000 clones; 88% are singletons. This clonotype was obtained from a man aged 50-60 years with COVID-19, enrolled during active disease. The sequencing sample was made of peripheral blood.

In DNA form, the CDR3 reads TGCGCCAGCAGCCGAAGAACAGGGTTTGAGCAGTACTTC. Its translation: CASSRRTGFEQYF. The chain links TRBV4-3 to TRBJ2-7; D perhaps matches TRBD1 (6 bases). The germline CDR1 and CDR2 sequences are LGHNA and YSLEER. Trimming removed 4 bases at V and 7 bases at J, with 14 bases between. The CDR3 is made up of 13 amino acids.